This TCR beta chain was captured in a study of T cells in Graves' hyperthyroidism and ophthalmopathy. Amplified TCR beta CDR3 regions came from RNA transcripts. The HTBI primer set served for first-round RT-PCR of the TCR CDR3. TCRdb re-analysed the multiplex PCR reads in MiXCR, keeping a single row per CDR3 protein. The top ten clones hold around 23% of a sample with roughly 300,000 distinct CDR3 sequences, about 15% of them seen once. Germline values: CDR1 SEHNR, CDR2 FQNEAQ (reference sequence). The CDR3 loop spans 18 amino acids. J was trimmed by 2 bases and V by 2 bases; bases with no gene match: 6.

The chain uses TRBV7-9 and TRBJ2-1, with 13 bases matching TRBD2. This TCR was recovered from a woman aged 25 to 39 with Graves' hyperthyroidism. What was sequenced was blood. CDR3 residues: CASSLSGGTSGTYNEQFF. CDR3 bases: TGTGCCAGCAGCTTATCCGGGGGGACTAGCGGGACCTACAATGAGCAGTTCTTC. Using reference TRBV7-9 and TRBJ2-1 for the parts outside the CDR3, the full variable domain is DTGVSQNPRHKITKRGQNVTFRCDPISEHNRLYWYRQTLGQGPEFLTYFQNEAQLEKSRLLSDRFSAERPKGSFSTLEIQRTEQGDSAMYLCASSLSGGTSGTYNEQFFGPGTRLTVL.